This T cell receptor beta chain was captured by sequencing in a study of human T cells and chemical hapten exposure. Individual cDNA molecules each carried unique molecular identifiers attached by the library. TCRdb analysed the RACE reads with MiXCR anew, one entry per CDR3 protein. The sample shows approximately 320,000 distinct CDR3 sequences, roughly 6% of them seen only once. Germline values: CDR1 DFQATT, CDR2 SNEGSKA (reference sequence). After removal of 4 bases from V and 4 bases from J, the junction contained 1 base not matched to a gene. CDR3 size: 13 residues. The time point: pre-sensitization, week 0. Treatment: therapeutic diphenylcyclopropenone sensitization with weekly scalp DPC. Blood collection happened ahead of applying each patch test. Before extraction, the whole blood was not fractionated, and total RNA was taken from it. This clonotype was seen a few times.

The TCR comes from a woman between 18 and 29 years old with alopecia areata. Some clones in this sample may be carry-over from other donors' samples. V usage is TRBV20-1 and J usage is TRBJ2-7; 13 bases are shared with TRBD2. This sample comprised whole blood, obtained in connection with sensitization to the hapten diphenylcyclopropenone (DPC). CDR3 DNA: TGCAGTGCTACGACTAGCGGGGGGTACGAGCAGTACTTC. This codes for CSATTSGGYEQYF.